This T cell receptor beta chain is from a study of T cell responses to AZD1222 COVID-19 vaccine. The study's findings and limits: Reports say nearly half of spike-specific TCRs go after unmutated variant regions.

The table came from immunoSEQ multiplex PCR; TCRdb's copy has only in-frame clones and leaves some out. In the table there are tens of thousands of clones, 83% of which are singletons. Germline V gene sequence: CDR1 LNHDA, CDR2 SQIVND (reference sequence). The CDR3 length is 14 residues. V was pared by 5 bases and J by 5 bases, with 16 bases between. Remarks on this clone: Its antigen is currently unknown.

The specimen was peripheral blood, collected 28 days after the second AZD1222 dose. The sequence was obtained from an adult who received the AZD1222 COVID-19 vaccine. This rearrangement joins TRBV19 to TRBJ2-7; no clear D. As DNA, the CDR3 is TGTGCCAGTAGTCACGGCCGGAGTTGGGACGAGCAGTACTTC. It yields the protein CASSHGRSWDEQYF. Drawing the rest from reference TRBV19 and TRBJ2-7, the complete variable domain is DGGITQSPKYLFRKEGQNVTLSCEQNLNHDAMYWYRQDPGQGLRLIYYSQIVNDFQKGDIAEGYSVSREKKESFPLTVTSAQKNPTAFYLCASSHGRSWDEQYFGPGTRLTVT.